This T cell receptor (beta chain) was recorded in a study of metastatic and nonmetastatic thyroid tumors. Across the study: From malignant and benign thyroid patients, repertoires in blood and in tumor or nodule tissue were compared.

Thyroid surgery was performed in patients who had received no treatment beforehand. This clone was detected a few times. TCRdb re-analyzed the PCR reads using MiXCR. The repertoire has about 16,000 clones, about 35% of them found once; the top ten carry around 7%. The receptor's source is a female donor with papillary thyroid cancer or a benign thyroid nodule (not recorded which). Some clones in this sample may be carry-over from other donors' samples. The sequencing sample was made of tumor tissue.

CDR3 sequence: CASSGVPYEQYF. The CDR3 region has the DNA TGTGCCAGCAGCGGGGTCCCCTACGAGCAGTACTTC. This chain connects TRBV28 to TRBJ2-7, with D maybe TRBD2 (5 bases). The CDR3 is 12 amino acids. Trimming took off 6 bases at V and 2 bases at J, with 8 bases between the two ends. The germline V gene encodes CDR1 MDHEN and CDR2 SYDVKM.